The rows below give T cell receptor beta chains drawn from one sample of a study of cytomegalovirus exposure and HLA in healthy donors. Repertoires were generated with immunoSEQ multiplex PCR, while TCRdb's copy carries only in-frame clones and drops some. The top ten clones hold around 3.7% of a sample with about 120,000 clones, 73% of them seen once. Sequenced material: PBMCs. Receptor source: a middle-aged woman in good health and CMV-seronegative. The CDR3 runs from the conserved cysteine through the conserved F or W. A D gene is named only where the DNA matches it firmly. For some rows the clone size is stated as once, few or many, or as a class when expanded; others skip it.

TRBJ2-1 | . | . | TRBV11-2 | TGTGCCAGCAGGCGAACAGGTGAGCAGTTCTTC | CASRRTGEQFF
TRBJ2-1 | TRBD2 | . | TRBV7-2 | TGTGCCAGCAGCTTTAATCGGGGGGGTGAGCAGTTCTTC | CASSFNRGGEQFF
TRBJ2-1 | TRBD2 | . | TRBV5-1 | TGCGCCAGCAGGACAGGACAGCGGGGGAACAATGAGCAGTTCTTC | CASRTGQRGNNEQFF
TRBJ2-3 | TRBD1 | . | TRBV4-1 | TGCGCCAGCAGCGCAGGGACAGGGAGTATGACAGATACGCAGTATTTT | CASSAGTGSMTDTQYF
TRBJ2-1 | TRBD2 | few | TRBV7-9 | TGTGCCAGCAGCTTTCTGACTAGCGGGGATTCTGAGCAGTTCTTC | CASSFLTSGDSEQFF
TRBJ1-2 | TRBD1 | . | TRBV10-1 | TGCGCCAGCAGTGATGGGACAGACTATGGCTACACCTTC | CASSDGTDYGYTF
TRBJ2-7 | . | . | TRBV7-2 | TGTGCCAGCAGCTTACCCGGGTCCTTGGGCGAGCAGTACTTC | CASSLPGSLGEQYF
TRBJ2-2 | TRBD2 | . | TRBV6-1 | TGTGCCAGCAGTGGTAGCGGGTCCACCGGGGAGCTGTTTTTT | CASSGSGSTGELFF
TRBJ2-7 | TRBD2 | few | TRBV28 | TGTGCCAGCGTGACTAGCGGGACGGACGAGCAGTACTTC | CASVTSGTDEQYF
TRBJ1-2 | . | . | TRBV2 | TGTGCCAGCAGTGAATGGGCAGGGGAAGAGACCCGGAGCGGCAACTATGGCTACACCTTC | CASSEWAGEETRSGNYGYTF
TRBJ2-7 | TRBD1 | . | TRBV18 | TGTGCCAGCTCCGTCCCCGGGACAGGGGCCCACGAGCAGTACTTC | CASSVPGTGAHEQYF
TRBJ2-7 | . | few | TRBV10-3 | TGTGCCATCAGTGAGTCGGAGATGGCGGGAAGCCAGCAGTACTTC | CAISESEMAGSQQYF
TRBJ2-3 | TRBD1 | . | TRBV6-8 | TGTGCCAGCAGCCCCCCAGGACAGGAGACAGATACGCAGTATTTT | CASSPPGQETDTQYF
TRBJ2-5 | TRBD1 | . | TRBV11-2 | TGTGCCAGCAGTTCGGACAGGGAGGAGACCCAGTACTTC | CASSSDREETQYF
TRBJ2-1 | TRBD2 | few | TRBV7-2 | TGTGCCAGCAGCCCCCGACTAGCGGAATACAATGAGCAGTTCTTC | CASSPRLAEYNEQFF
TRBJ1-1 | . | few | TRBV7-2 | TGTGCCAGCAGCCAACAGGGGAACACTGAAGCTTTCTTT | CASSQQGNTEAFF
TRBJ1-1 | TRBD1 | . | TRBV10-3 | TGTGCCATCAGGGAGACAGGGGGGGACACTGAAGCTTTCTTT | CAIRETGGDTEAFF
TRBJ1-1 | . | . | TRBV9 | TGTGCCAGCGGAGGGTCTGAAGCTTTCTTT | CASGGSEAFF
TRBJ2-5 | . | . | TRBV21-1 | TGTGCCAGCAGCCCGGTAGCGGGAAGGCCCTATAAGGGGGAGACCCAGTACTTC | CASSPVAGRPYKGETQYF
TRBJ2-1 | TRBD2 | few | TRBV11-3 | TGTGCCAGCAGCTCCGGGACCGCGCGGACTAGCGGGAGTTATGAGCAGTTCTTC | CASSSGTARTSGSYEQFF
TRBJ1-2 | . | . | TRBV4-1 | TGCGCCAGCAGCCAAACAGGGTTCTATGGCTACACCTTC | CASSQTGFYGYTF
TRBJ2-6 | . | . | TRBV7-2 | TGTGCCAGCAGCTTAAACCCCGGACAGCCCTCTGGGGCCAACGTCCTGACTTTC | CASSLNPGQPSGANVLTF
TRBJ1-2 | . | . | TRBV19 | TGTGCCAGTAGTATAGTCGCGGAGCCTAACTATGGCTACACCTTC | CASSIVAEPNYGYTF
TRBJ1-4 | . | . | TRBV4-3 | TGCGCCAGCAGCCAAGCAGCGGGGGGCTTTAAGGAAAAACTGTTTTTT | CASSQAAGGFKEKLFF
TRBJ2-3 | TRBD1 | . | TRBV2 | TGTGCCAGCAGCCCGGGGACAGGGTTAGCGGATACGCAGTATTTT | CASSPGTGLADTQYF
TRBJ1-5 | . | once | TRBV6-1 | TGTGCCAGCAGTGAAAAAAGGCTCGGGTCTTCATGGCCCCAGCATTTT | CASSEKRLGSSWPQHF
TRBJ2-7 | TRBD1 | . | TRBV2 | TGTGCCAGCAGGGACAGGGGGCTTAGCTACGAGCAGTACTTC | CASRDRGLSYEQYF
TRBJ1-1 | . | . | TRBV7-7 | TGTGCTAGCAGCTTAGACTGGTACACTGAAGCTTTCTTT | CASSLDWYTEAFF
TRBJ1-2 | . | . | TRBV6-1 | TGTGCCAGCAGTGAAGGGGAGGGCTTCATTAACTATGGCTACACCTTC | CASSEGEGFINYGYTF
TRBJ2-5 | TRBD1 | . | TRBV6-5 | TGTGCCAGCAGAAGGACAGGGTTAGAGACCCAGTACTTC | CASRRTGLETQYF
TRBJ1-1 | . | . | TRBV6-6 | TGTGCCAGCAGTTCCCAGAACACTGAAGCTTTCTTT | CASSSQNTEAFF
TRBJ2-7 | . | . | TRBV28 | TGTGCCAGCAGTCTACACAGTCCCTACGAGCAGTACTTC | CASSLHSPYEQYF
TRBJ2-7 | TRBD1 | . | TRBV6-1 | TGTGCCAGCAGGACAGCGACAGGGGGCAGGTACGAGCAGTACTTC | CASRTATGGRYEQYF
TRBJ2-7 | . | . | TRBV18 | TGTGCCAGCTCACCGGGGCAGCAATCCTACGAGCAGTACTTC | CASSPGQQSYEQYF